These T cell receptor beta chains were read from a single sample in a study of T-cell memory formation after mild COVID-19. TCRdb reprocessed the 5' RACE reads with MiXCR, giving one entry per CDR3 protein. The repertoire holds approximately 89,000 distinct CDR3 sequences, around a quarter seen once, with roughly 39% in the top ten. Sequences were obtained from PBMCs or a T cell subset sorted from them (not recorded which). The source of these receptors is a man between 18 and 35 years old who had mild COVID-19 (a few samples of this study predate the infection). Cell type and time point are not known. Each CDR3 is given with its conserved first and last residue. D genes are given only for firm matches. The size of a clone is reported for some rows only, either as once, few or many, or as a class for expanded clones.

cdr3_length	v_call	j_call	d_call	clone_size	cdr3_nt	cdr3_aa
15	TRBV4-1	TRBJ2-7	.	few	TGCGCCAGCAGCCCAACAACAGGGATGAGATACGAGCAGTACTTC	CASSPTTGMRYEQYF
18	TRBV5-1	TRBJ1-2	TRBD1	.	TGCGCCAGCAGCTACCCGGGACAGGGGATCGGGGTTAACTATGGCTACACCTTC	CASSYPGQGIGVNYGYTF
15	TRBV7-7	TRBJ2-7	.	.	TGTGCCAGCAGCTTAGGTCCGGGACCCAACTACGAGCAGTACTTC	CASSLGPGPNYEQYF
14	TRBV24-1	TRBJ2-5	.	.	TGTGCCACCAGTGATCTGACAGACCAAGAGACCCAGTACTTC	CATSDLTDQETQYF
16	TRBV7-9	TRBJ2-2	TRBD1	.	TGTGCCAGTAAACCGGGACAGGAAATTGACACCGGGGAGCTGTTTTTT	CASKPGQEIDTGELFF
14	TRBV9	TRBJ2-5	.	few	TGTGCCAGCAGCCCTTCGGGGGTGGAAGAGACCCAGTACTTC	CASSPSGVEETQYF
15	TRBV11-2	TRBJ2-6	.	once	TGTGCCAGCAGCTTAACGGTCGCTGGGGCCAACGTCCTGACTTTC	CASSLTVAGANVLTF
14	TRBV15	TRBJ2-1	.	.	TGTGCCACCAGCCCACCAAGAGGGGACAATGAGCAGTTCTTC	CATSPPRGDNEQFF
11	TRBV9	TRBJ1-2	.	few	TGTGCCAGCAGCGTAGCCCTGGAGTACACCTTC	CASSVALEYTF
15	TRBV6-5	TRBJ2-6	.	few	TGTGCCAGCGGTGGAGGGGGCTCTGGGGCCAACGTCCTGACTTTC	CASGGGGSGANVLTF
19	TRBV7-2	TRBJ2-1	TRBD2	.	TGTGCCAGCAGCTCCTGGGGACTAGCGGGGGCCCACCCGTACAATGAGCAGTTCTTC	CASSSWGLAGAHPYNEQFF
17	TRBV7-7	TRBJ2-2	TRBD2	few	TGTGCTAGCAGCTTAGAACTAGCGGGGACGAACACCGGGGAGCTGTTTTTT	CASSLELAGTNTGELFF
15	TRBV12-3/TRBV12-4	TRBJ1-1	.	few	TGTGCCAGCAGTTTACAGTCCGGGCTTCGGACTGAAGCTTTCTTT	CASSLQSGLRTEAFF
15	TRBV7-9	TRBJ1-2	.	.	TGTGCCAGCACCGACGACGCGGAAGCTAACTATGGCTACACCTTC	CASTDDAEANYGYTF
15	TRBV12-3/TRBV12-4	TRBJ2-5	.	few	TGTGCCAGCAGTAGTCCCGGTCTTGGGCTTGAGACCCAGTACTTC	CASSSPGLGLETQYF
13	TRBV28	TRBJ1-1	.	.	TGTGCCAGCAGTTTCAGTCAGAACACTGAAGCTTTCTTT	CASSFSQNTEAFF
15	TRBV7-7	TRBJ2-3	TRBD2	.	TGTGCCAGCAGCTCAAGCGGGGCTAGCACAGATACGCAGTATTTT	CASSSSGASTDTQYF
14	TRBV30	TRBJ1-1	.	.	TGTGCCTGGGATTCCGGGACGGCGAACACTGAAGCTTTCTTT	CAWDSGTANTEAFF
14	TRBV20-1	TRBJ2-7	.	few	TGCAGTGCTATAAACCGGGACGGGGGCAACGAGCAGTACTTC	CSAINRDGGNEQYF
15	TRBV9	TRBJ2-3	TRBD1	.	TGTGCCAGCAGCGTAGGACAGGGGTGGACAGATACGCAGTATTTT	CASSVGQGWTDTQYF